This TCR beta chain is drawn from a study of blood T cell repertoires in COVID-19 (dated by TCRdb to about 2020). Context from the whole study: Samples covering the acute and convalescent phases of COVID-19 were provided by collaborators in the United States, Italy and Spain. The material from the prospective study consisted of cDNA or gDNA derived from T cells, B-cell-depleted T cells, or PBMCs. Where available, HLA class I and class II types were obtained from metadata supplied by the sample provider rather than from assay-based typing. The sample metadata nearly always contained a de-identified subject ID, COVID-19 status, age in years and sex. A freely available public database, intended as a resource for researchers studying the immune response to SARS-CoV-2, is where the repertoires were released. The dataset comprised deeply sampled blood TCRbeta repertoires from subjects exposed to, actively infected with, or recovered from COVID-19. The samples were drawn from two sources: the first 160 participants of the ongoing ImmuneRACE study, and some 1,300 subjects contributed by 6 global collaborators.

General findings and caveats noted by the study authors: The quantity of clinical and demographic metadata differed by source and by participant and was supplied without curation.

TCRbeta CDR3 regions were amplified from genomic DNA by means of the immunoSEQ Assay, a bias-controlled multiplex PCR. On the authors' methods: Nucleated cell counts per sample were estimated from amplification of reference gene primers within the assay. To quantify the absolute abundance of each unique TCRbeta CDR3 rearrangement, sequence reads were collapsed and filtered. Productive Simpson clonality was computed per sample as the square root of Simpson's diversity index over productive rearrangements. TCRdb took over this immuneACCESS table, retaining in-frame rearrangements with V and J assigned. Such tables are incomplete; in checked studies, under half of the missing clones stem from an unresolved V gene, and the remainder is unexplained. The V and J calls and clone size were taken over from that table, and D and trimming were inferred from the DNA. Recorded for this sample are approximately 84,000 clones; roughly 83% of them occurred a single time. The top ten constitute about an eighth of the sample.

CDR1 LNHDA and CDR2 SQIVND are derived from the germline V gene (reference sequence). The germline V and J ends show losses of 2 bases and 5 bases respectively, and no gene match explains 5 bases of the junction. The CDR3 contains 15 residues, cysteine and phenylalanine counted. The sequence is cut down to CDR3 DNA, 45 bases in frame from base 1. As concerns this clone: There is no known antigen for this receptor. Base qualities are missing; no much larger clone stands one base away.

Each collaborating institution followed its own protocols to collect whole blood in K2EDTA tubes. For TCRbeta analysis, collaborators shipped samples in one of three forms: frozen whole blood, isolated PBMCs, or DNA extracted from either of those sample types. The source is a human donor in a cohort sampled during active COVID-19. Rearrangement joined TRBV19 to TRBJ2-5; TRBD1 fits 10 bases in the junction. Input material: peripheral blood. For the CDR3, the sequence is CASSIISGQGETQYF. The DNA reads as follows: TGTGCCAGTAGTATAATTTCGGGACAGGGGGAGACCCAGTACTTC.